This T cell receptor beta chain derives from a study of T cell responses to AZD1222 COVID-19 vaccine. The CDR3 loop spans 16 amino acids. Germline lookup yields CDR1 SEHNR and CDR2 FQNEAQ (reference sequence). The trim removed 1 base at V and 5 bases at J, leaving 8 bases unmatched. Here immunoSEQ multiplex PCR was the method, and the copy in TCRdb shows in-frame clones only, minus some. This repertoire shows 130,000 to 150,000 clones, under 95% found once; its top ten account for approximately 5.2%. This chain connects TRBV7-9 to TRBJ1-5; TRBD1 matches at 7 bases. The sequencing here drew on peripheral blood, taken on day 0 of AZD1222 vaccination. This sequence originates from an adult in good health. CDR3 sequence: CASSLGPGGTDQPQHF. The CDR3 coding sequence is TGTGCCAGCAGCTTAGGGCCAGGGGGGACGGATCAGCCCCAGCATTTT. Variable domain in full (rest from reference TRBV7-9 and TRBJ1-5): DTGVSQNPRHKITKRGQNVTFRCDPISEHNRLYWYRQTLGQGPEFLTYFQNEAQLEKSRLLSDRFSAERPKGSFSTLEIQRTEQGDSAMYLCASSLGPGGTDQPQHFGDGTRLSIL.